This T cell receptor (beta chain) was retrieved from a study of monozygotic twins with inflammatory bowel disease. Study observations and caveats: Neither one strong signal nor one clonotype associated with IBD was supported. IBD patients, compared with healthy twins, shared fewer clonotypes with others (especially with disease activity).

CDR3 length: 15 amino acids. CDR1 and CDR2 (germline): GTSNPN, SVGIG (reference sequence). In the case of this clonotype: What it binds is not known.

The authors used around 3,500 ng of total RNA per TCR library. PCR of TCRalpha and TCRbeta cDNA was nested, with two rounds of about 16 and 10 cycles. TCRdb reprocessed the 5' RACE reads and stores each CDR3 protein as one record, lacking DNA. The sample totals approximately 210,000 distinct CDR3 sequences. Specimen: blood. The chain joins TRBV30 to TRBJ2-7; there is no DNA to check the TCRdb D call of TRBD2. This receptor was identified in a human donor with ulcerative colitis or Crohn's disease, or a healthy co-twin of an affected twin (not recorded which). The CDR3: CAWSLGSFPAGEQYF.